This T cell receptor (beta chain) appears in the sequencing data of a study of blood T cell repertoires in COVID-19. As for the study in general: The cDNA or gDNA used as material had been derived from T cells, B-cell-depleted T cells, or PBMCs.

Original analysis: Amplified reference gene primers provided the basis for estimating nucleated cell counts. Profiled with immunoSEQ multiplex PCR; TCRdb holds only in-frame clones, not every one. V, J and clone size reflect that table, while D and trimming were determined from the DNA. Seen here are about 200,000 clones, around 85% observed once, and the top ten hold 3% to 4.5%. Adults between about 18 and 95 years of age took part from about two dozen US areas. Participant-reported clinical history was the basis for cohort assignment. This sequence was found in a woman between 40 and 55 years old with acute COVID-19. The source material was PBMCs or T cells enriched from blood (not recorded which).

CDR3 sequence: CASSLEGVTLHF. The CDR3 nucleotides read TGTGCCAGCAGTTTAGAGGGGGTCACCCTCCACTTT. V gene TRBV28 combines with J gene TRBJ1-6; TRBD1 is a possible D gene (6 bases). Germline CDR1 and CDR2: MDHEN and SYDVKM. This CDR3 contains 12 residues. V lost 2 bases to trimming and J lost 14 bases, with 10 bases between them.